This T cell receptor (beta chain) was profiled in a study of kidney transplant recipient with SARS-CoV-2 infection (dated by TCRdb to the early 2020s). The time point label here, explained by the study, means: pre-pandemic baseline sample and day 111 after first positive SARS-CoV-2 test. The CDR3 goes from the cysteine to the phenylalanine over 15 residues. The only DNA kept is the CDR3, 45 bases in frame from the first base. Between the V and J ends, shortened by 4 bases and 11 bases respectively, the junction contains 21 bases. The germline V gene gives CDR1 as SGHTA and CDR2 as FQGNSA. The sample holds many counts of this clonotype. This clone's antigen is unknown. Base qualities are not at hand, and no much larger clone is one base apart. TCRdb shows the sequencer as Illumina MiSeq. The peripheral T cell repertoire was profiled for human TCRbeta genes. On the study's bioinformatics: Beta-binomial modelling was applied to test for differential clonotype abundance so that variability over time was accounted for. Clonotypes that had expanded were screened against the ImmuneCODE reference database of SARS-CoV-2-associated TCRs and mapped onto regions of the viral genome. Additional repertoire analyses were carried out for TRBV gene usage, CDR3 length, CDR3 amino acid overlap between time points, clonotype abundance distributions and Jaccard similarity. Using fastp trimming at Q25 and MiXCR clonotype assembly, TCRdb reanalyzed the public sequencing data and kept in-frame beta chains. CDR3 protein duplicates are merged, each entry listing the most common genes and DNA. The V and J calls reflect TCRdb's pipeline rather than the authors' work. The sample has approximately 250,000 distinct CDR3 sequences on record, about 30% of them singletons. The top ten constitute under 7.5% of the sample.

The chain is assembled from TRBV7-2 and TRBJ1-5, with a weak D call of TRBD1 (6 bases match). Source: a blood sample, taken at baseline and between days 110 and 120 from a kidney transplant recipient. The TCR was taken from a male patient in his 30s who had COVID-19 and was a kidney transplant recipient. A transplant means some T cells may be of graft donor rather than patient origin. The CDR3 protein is CASSSIGQPQSTQHF. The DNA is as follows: TGTGCCAGCAGCTCCATCGGACAGCCCCAATCAACCCAGCATTTT.